Sequencing of this T cell receptor (beta chain) was carried out in a study of blood T cell repertoires in COVID-19. Study-level background: From the United States, Italy and Spain came samples of acute and convalescent COVID-19. The analysed material was cDNA or gDNA that came from T cells, B-cell-depleted T cells, or PBMCs.

The CDR3 is made up of 14 amino acids. V gave up 4 bases and J gave up 1 base, with 9 bases separating them. Germline CDR1 reads SGHRS; CDR2 reads YFSETQ. The method was immunoSEQ multiplex PCR; TCRdb's version includes in-frame clones alone and lacks a portion of them. The table lists more than 250,000 clones, 70% to 90% of them singletons, with around 6% in the top ten. The TCR originated in a woman aged 30 to 39 who had recovered from COVID-19. The chain uses TRBV5-1 and TRBJ2-1; D gene unclear. The sample comprised PBMCs or T cells enriched from blood (not recorded which). CDR3 protein: CASSAIESYNEQFF. As DNA, the CDR3 is TGCGCCAGCAGCGCAATCGAGTCCTACAATGAGCAGTTCTTC.